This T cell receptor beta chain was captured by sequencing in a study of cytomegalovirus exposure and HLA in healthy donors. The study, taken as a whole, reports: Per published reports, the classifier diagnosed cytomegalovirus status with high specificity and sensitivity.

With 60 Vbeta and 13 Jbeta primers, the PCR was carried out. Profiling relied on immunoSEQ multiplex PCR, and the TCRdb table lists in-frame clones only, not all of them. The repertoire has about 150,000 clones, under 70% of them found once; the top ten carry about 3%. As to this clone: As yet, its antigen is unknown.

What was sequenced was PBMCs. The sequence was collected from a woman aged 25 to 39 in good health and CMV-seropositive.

The CDR3 loop is CASSLSTGYGYTF. Written as DNA, the CDR3 is TGTGCCAGCAGCTTATCGACAGGGTATGGCTACACCTTC. J is TRBJ1-2 and V is TRBV7-2, with TRBD1 matching 7 bases. Germline V gene sequence: CDR1 SGHTA, CDR2 FQGNSA. CDR3 length: 13 residues. The V gene end was trimmed by 2 bases and the J gene end by 5 bases; junction bases not matched to a gene: 2.